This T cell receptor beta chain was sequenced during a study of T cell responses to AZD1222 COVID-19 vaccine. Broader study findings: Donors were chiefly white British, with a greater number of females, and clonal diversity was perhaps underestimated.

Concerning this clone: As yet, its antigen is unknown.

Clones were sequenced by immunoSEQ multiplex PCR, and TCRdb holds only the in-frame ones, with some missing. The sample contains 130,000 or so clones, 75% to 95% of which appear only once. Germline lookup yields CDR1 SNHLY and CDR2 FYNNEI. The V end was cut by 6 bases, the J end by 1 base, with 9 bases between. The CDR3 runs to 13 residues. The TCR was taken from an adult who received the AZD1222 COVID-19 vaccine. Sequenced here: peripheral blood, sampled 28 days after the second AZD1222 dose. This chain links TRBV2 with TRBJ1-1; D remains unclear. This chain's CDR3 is CASRTRWNTEAFF. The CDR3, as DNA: TGTGCCAGCAGGACCAGGTGGAACACTGAAGCTTTCTTT.